This is a list of T cell receptor beta chains from one sample in a study of human T cells and chemical hapten exposure. A single record per CDR3 protein comes from TCRdb applying MiXCR to the RACE reads. This table holds about 360,000 distinct CDR3 sequences, approximately 6.9% found once. The sample was whole blood, taken in connection with sensitization to the hapten diphenylcyclopropenone (DPC). The receptors stem from a woman under 30 with alopecia areata. Some clones in this sample may be carry-over from other donors' samples. Both conserved end residues are part of each CDR3. The D gene is left open where the match is weak. Clone size is given for some rows only: seen once, a few or many times, or a class if the clone is expanded.

J gene: TRBJ1-1
V gene: TRBV12-3/TRBV12-4
D gene: -
clone size: few
CDR3 DNA: TGTGCCAGCAGTGTCAGGATTGGGAACACTGAAGCTTTCTTT
CDR3 protein: CASSVRIGNTEAFF

J gene: TRBJ2-1
V gene: TRBV12-3/TRBV12-4
D gene: TRBD1
clone size: few
CDR3 DNA: TGTGCCAGCAGCCGACGGGGACAGTACAATGAGCAGTTCTTC
CDR3 protein: CASSRRGQYNEQFF

J gene: TRBJ2-5
V gene: TRBV7-8
D gene: -
clone size: -
CDR3 DNA: TGTGCCAGCGAAGGTGGGGAGACCCAGTACTTC
CDR3 protein: CASEGGETQYF

J gene: TRBJ2-6
V gene: TRBV15
D gene: -
clone size: many
CDR3 DNA: TGTGCCACCAGCAGTGTTGGCAGCTTCTCTGGGGCCAACGTCCTGACTTTC
CDR3 protein: CATSSVGSFSGANVLTF

J gene: TRBJ1-5
V gene: TRBV12-3/TRBV12-4
D gene: -
clone size: many
CDR3 DNA: TGTGCCAGCAGTTTAATGGGCCAGCCCCAGCATTTT
CDR3 protein: CASSLMGQPQHF

J gene: TRBJ2-1
V gene: TRBV4-1
D gene: -
clone size: many
CDR3 DNA: TGCGCCAGCAGCCAAGAGGGCTACGTTAGCAATGAGCAGTTCTTC
CDR3 protein: CASSQEGYVSNEQFF

J gene: TRBJ1-1
V gene: TRBV3-1
D gene: -
clone size: -
CDR3 DNA: TGTGCCAGCAGCCAAGAGGCAGAACACACTGAAGCTTTCTTT
CDR3 protein: CASSQEAEHTEAFF

J gene: TRBJ1-4
V gene: TRBV25-1
D gene: TRBD1
clone size: -
CDR3 DNA: TGTGCCAGCAGTGCCAGACAGGGTTCAACTAATGAAAAACTGTTTTTT
CDR3 protein: CASSARQGSTNEKLFF

J gene: TRBJ2-5
V gene: TRBV3-1
D gene: -
clone size: few
CDR3 DNA: TGTGCCAGCAGCCAAGGGGCTTTGGGGCAGGGAGGTCCCCAGTACTTC
CDR3 protein: CASSQGALGQGGPQYF

J gene: TRBJ2-1
V gene: TRBV12-3/TRBV12-4
D gene: -
clone size: -
CDR3 DNA: TGTGCCAGCAGTTTGAGAAAGGAGCAGTTCTTC
CDR3 protein: CASSLRKEQFF

J gene: TRBJ2-3
V gene: TRBV10-3
D gene: TRBD2
clone size: few
CDR3 DNA: TGTGCCACCGGGCGGACTAGCGGGGGGTCGGAATTCACAGATACGCAGTATTTT
CDR3 protein: CATGRTSGGSEFTDTQYF

J gene: TRBJ2-7
V gene: TRBV15
D gene: -
clone size: few
CDR3 DNA: TGTGCCACCAGCAGAGACGGAAGGGGTTACGAGCAGTACTTC
CDR3 protein: CATSRDGRGYEQYF

J gene: TRBJ1-1
V gene: TRBV6-5
D gene: -
clone size: many
CDR3 DNA: TGTGCCAGCAGTAGGGGGGGAAGCACTGAAGCTTTCTTT
CDR3 protein: CASSRGGSTEAFF

J gene: TRBJ2-4
V gene: TRBV6-2/TRBV6-3
D gene: -
clone size: many
CDR3 DNA: TGTGCCAGCAGTTACTCGTTGGTTTACTCCAAAAACATTCAGTACTTC
CDR3 protein: CASSYSLVYSKNIQYF

J gene: TRBJ1-4
V gene: TRBV12-3/TRBV12-4
D gene: TRBD1
clone size: few
CDR3 DNA: TGTGCCAGCAGGACGACAGGGGCCGAACTGTTTTTT
CDR3 protein: CASRTTGAELFF

J gene: TRBJ1-2
V gene: TRBV4-3
D gene: -
clone size: -
CDR3 DNA: TGCGCCAGCAGCCAAGAAGGGAGCAGGGCCGGTTTCTATGGCTACACCTTC
CDR3 protein: CASSQEGSRAGFYGYTF

J gene: TRBJ2-5
V gene: TRBV4-2
D gene: -
clone size: few
CDR3 DNA: TGTGCCAGCAGCCAAGACGGCACTCTGGAGACCCAGTACTTC
CDR3 protein: CASSQDGTLETQYF

J gene: TRBJ1-3
V gene: TRBV3-1
D gene: -
clone size: -
CDR3 DNA: TGTGCCAGCAGCCCGTTTAAGTACTCTGGAAACACCATATATTTT
CDR3 protein: CASSPFKYSGNTIYF

J gene: TRBJ1-5
V gene: TRBV6-2/TRBV6-3
D gene: -
clone size: -
CDR3 DNA: TGTGCCAGCAGAGACTACGGGGGGCCTTATAGCAATCAGCCCCAGCATTTT
CDR3 protein: CASRDYGGPYSNQPQHF

J gene: TRBJ1-1
V gene: TRBV29-1
D gene: -
clone size: few
CDR3 DNA: TGCAGCCTACGACGAGACGGCCTGGGCACTGAAGCTTTCTTT
CDR3 protein: CSLRRDGLGTEAFF

J gene: TRBJ1-1
V gene: TRBV4-3
D gene: -
clone size: many
CDR3 DNA: TGCGCCAGCAGCCAAGAAGCCCCCCCACGGTTAGAAGCTTTCTTT
CDR3 protein: CASSQEAPPRLEAFF

J gene: TRBJ2-1
V gene: TRBV4-3
D gene: -
clone size: -
CDR3 DNA: TGCGCCAGCAGCCAAGGAGGGGTCTCCTACAATGAGCAGTTCTTC
CDR3 protein: CASSQGGVSYNEQFF

J gene: TRBJ1-4
V gene: TRBV18
D gene: -
clone size: -
CDR3 DNA: TGTGCCAGCTCACCACCAGGAGTAACTAATGAAAAACTGTTTTTT
CDR3 protein: CASSPPGVTNEKLFF

J gene: TRBJ1-5
V gene: TRBV6-2/TRBV6-3
D gene: -
clone size: many
CDR3 DNA: TGTGCCAGCAGTTACGAGGGGAGCAATCAGCCCCAGCATTTT
CDR3 protein: CASSYEGSNQPQHF

J gene: TRBJ2-6
V gene: TRBV4-3
D gene: -
clone size: many
CDR3 DNA: TGCGCCAGCAGCCAAGCGGCAGGTTCTGGGGCCAACGTCCTGACTTTC
CDR3 protein: CASSQAAGSGANVLTF

J gene: TRBJ1-1
V gene: TRBV6-1
D gene: -
clone size: few
CDR3 DNA: TGTGCCAGCAGGAGGACAGAAGCGAACACTGAAGCTTTCTTT
CDR3 protein: CASRRTEANTEAFF

J gene: TRBJ2-1
V gene: TRBV12-3/TRBV12-4
D gene: TRBD2
clone size: -
CDR3 DNA: TGTGCCAGCAGTTTTGGTGCGACTAGCGACAATGAGCAGTTCTTC
CDR3 protein: CASSFGATSDNEQFF

J gene: TRBJ1-2
V gene: TRBV19
D gene: -
clone size: few
CDR3 DNA: TGTGCCAGTTTGCGCGGAAACTATGGCTACACCTTC
CDR3 protein: CASLRGNYGYTF

J gene: TRBJ2-2
V gene: TRBV6-2/TRBV6-3
D gene: TRBD2
clone size: few
CDR3 DNA: TGTGCCAGCCAAACGGGAGGAAACACCGGGGAGCTGTTTTTT
CDR3 protein: CASQTGGNTGELFF

J gene: TRBJ2-3
V gene: TRBV2
D gene: -
clone size: few
CDR3 DNA: TGTGCCAGCAGTGACCAGCGGCGCACAGATACGCAGTATTTT
CDR3 protein: CASSDQRRTDTQYF

J gene: TRBJ1-1
V gene: TRBV12-3/TRBV12-4
D gene: -
clone size: -
CDR3 DNA: TGTGCCAGCAGTTTCCCGGGGGGGACTGAAGCTTTCTTT
CDR3 protein: CASSFPGGTEAFF

J gene: TRBJ2-3
V gene: TRBV6-5
D gene: TRBD1
clone size: many
CDR3 DNA: TGTGCCAGCAGTTACTCAGGGGGCCGGGATACGCAGTATTTT
CDR3 protein: CASSYSGGRDTQYF

J gene: TRBJ2-6
V gene: TRBV10-3
D gene: TRBD1
clone size: few
CDR3 DNA: TGTGCCACCGGGACAGGGACGTCTGGGGCCAACGTCCTGACTTTC
CDR3 protein: CATGTGTSGANVLTF

J gene: TRBJ2-1
V gene: TRBV10-3
D gene: -
clone size: many
CDR3 DNA: TGTGCCATCACCCCCTCTGGTCGTAGAGCAGAGGATGAGCAGTTCTTC
CDR3 protein: CAITPSGRRAEDEQFF

J gene: TRBJ2-3
V gene: TRBV5-5
D gene: -
clone size: many
CDR3 DNA: TGTGCCAGCAGCTTGGAACAGAAGAGCACAGATACGCAGTATTTT
CDR3 protein: CASSLEQKSTDTQYF

J gene: TRBJ1-2
V gene: TRBV2
D gene: -
clone size: few
CDR3 DNA: TGTGCCAGCAGTGATTGGGACCTCTCGGGGAACTATGGCTACACCTTC
CDR3 protein: CASSDWDLSGNYGYTF

J gene: TRBJ2-2
V gene: TRBV6-5
D gene: -
clone size: many
CDR3 DNA: TGTGCCAGCAGTGTCCCTGGGACCGGGGAGCTGTTTTTT
CDR3 protein: CASSVPGTGELFF

J gene: TRBJ2-5
V gene: TRBV5-1
D gene: TRBD2
clone size: many
CDR3 DNA: TGCGCCAGCAGCTCGTCCGGCGGGGGTGAGACCCAGTACTTC
CDR3 protein: CASSSSGGGETQYF

J gene: TRBJ2-1
V gene: TRBV10-3
D gene: TRBD1
clone size: many
CDR3 DNA: TGTGCCATCACCGATACGGACAGGGAAGGCAATGAGCAGTTCTTC
CDR3 protein: CAITDTDREGNEQFF

J gene: TRBJ2-3
V gene: TRBV7-8
D gene: TRBD2
clone size: many
CDR3 DNA: TGTGCCAGCAGCCCCCGATATGCGGGGGGCAACCGGGATACGCAGTATTTT
CDR3 protein: CASSPRYAGGNRDTQYF

J gene: TRBJ1-1
V gene: TRBV20-1
D gene: -
clone size: few
CDR3 DNA: TGCAGTGCTAGGGACGGGACCACTGAAGCTTTCTTT
CDR3 protein: CSARDGTTEAFF

J gene: TRBJ2-7
V gene: TRBV12-3/TRBV12-4
D gene: -
clone size: few
CDR3 DNA: TGTGCCAGCAGTCTACAACAGGGTTACGAGCAGTACTTC
CDR3 protein: CASSLQQGYEQYF

J gene: TRBJ1-5
V gene: TRBV3-1
D gene: -
clone size: many
CDR3 DNA: TGTGCCAGCAGCCAAGTTGGCGGAAATCAGCCCCAGCATTTT
CDR3 protein: CASSQVGGNQPQHF

J gene: TRBJ1-5
V gene: TRBV7-2
D gene: -
clone size: many
CDR3 DNA: TGTGCCAGCAGCTCGACAGTCAATAGCAATCAGCCCCAGCATTTT
CDR3 protein: CASSSTVNSNQPQHF

J gene: TRBJ2-3
V gene: TRBV20-1
D gene: TRBD2
clone size: -
CDR3 DNA: TGCAGTGCTCGGTTGTGGGAGGGTAGTTCAGATACGCAGTATTTT
CDR3 protein: CSARLWEGSSDTQYF

J gene: TRBJ1-3
V gene: TRBV4-3
D gene: -
clone size: many
CDR3 DNA: TGCGCCAGCAGCCAAGGTTCGAGCTCTGGAAACACCATATATTTT
CDR3 protein: CASSQGSSSGNTIYF

J gene: TRBJ2-7
V gene: TRBV5-1
D gene: -
clone size: many
CDR3 DNA: TGCGCCAGCAGCTTGGCTAGCACCACCTACGAGCAGTACTTC
CDR3 protein: CASSLASTTYEQYF

J gene: TRBJ2-3
V gene: TRBV28
D gene: TRBD2
clone size: medium-sized
CDR3 DNA: TGTGCCAGTCGCGGGGGGCAAGCAGATACGCAGTATTTT
CDR3 protein: CASRGGQADTQYF

J gene: TRBJ1-1
V gene: TRBV5-1
D gene: -
clone size: many
CDR3 DNA: TGCGCCAGCAGCGCCCATGGGAGGGCAGAAGCTTTCTTT
CDR3 protein: CASSAHGRAEAFF

J gene: TRBJ2-7
V gene: TRBV5-4
D gene: -
clone size: few
CDR3 DNA: TGTGCCAGCAGCTTGGAAGGGGGGCAGGGTCGGAGGCAGTACTTC
CDR3 protein: CASSLEGGQGRRQYF

J gene: TRBJ2-3
V gene: TRBV6-2/TRBV6-3
D gene: -
clone size: many
CDR3 DNA: TGTGCCAGCAGAACTAGGGTACAAGATACGCAGTATTTT
CDR3 protein: CASRTRVQDTQYF

J gene: TRBJ1-3
V gene: TRBV3-1
D gene: -
clone size: -
CDR3 DNA: TGTGCCAGCAGCCCCACTGTTAACTCTGGAAACACCATATATTTT
CDR3 protein: CASSPTVNSGNTIYF

J gene: TRBJ2-1
V gene: TRBV6-2/TRBV6-3
D gene: TRBD2
clone size: -
CDR3 DNA: TGTGCCAGCATACTAGCGGGGGGGCTTGGTGAGCAGTTCTTC
CDR3 protein: CASILAGGLGEQFF

J gene: TRBJ2-1
V gene: TRBV5-1
D gene: TRBD1
clone size: many
CDR3 DNA: TGCGCCAGCAGCACGCGGACAGGGGGCAATGAGCAGTTCTTC
CDR3 protein: CASSTRTGGNEQFF

J gene: TRBJ1-1
V gene: TRBV6-2/TRBV6-3
D gene: -
clone size: few
CDR3 DNA: TGTGCCAGCAGTTCAGGGACTTTGAACACTGAAGCTTTCTTT
CDR3 protein: CASSSGTLNTEAFF